A single sample gave rise to the 24 T cell receptor beta chains below, sequenced in a study of metastatic and nonmetastatic thyroid tumors. TCRdb reassembled clones from the PCR reads with MiXCR. The sample includes roughly 90,000 clones, around 14% seen only once; the top ten take 3.6%. Thyroid surgery was performed in patients who had received no treatment beforehand. The sequenced sample was blood. These receptors all come from a female donor with papillary thyroid cancer or a benign thyroid nodule (not recorded which). Some clones in this sample may be carry-over from other donors' samples.

With respect to this clone: A much bigger clone sits one base away, suggesting this may be a read error. Other nucleotide sequences from this sample produce the same CDR3. The chain uses TRBV9 and TRBJ1-4; 7 nucleotides line up with TRBD1. This CDR3 comprises 14 residues. Per the germline V gene, CDR1 is SGDLS and CDR2 is YYNGEE. J gave up 5 bases and V 1 base, and 2 bases lay outside the gene matches. In DNA form, the CDR3 reads TGTGCCAGCAGCGTAAAAGGGGGCAATGAAAAACTGTTTTTT. Its protein product is CASSVKGGNEKLFF.

This clone showed up many times. This sequence joins TRBV12-3 or TRBV12-4 and TRBJ1-1, with D perhaps TRBD1 (6 bases). With 7 bases removed from V and 1 base from J, the gap between germline ends came to 13 bases. The CDR3 has 14 amino acids. The CDR3 DNA reads as TGTGCCAGCACCCTGACAGGAGCGAACACTGAAGCTTTCTTT. Translated, it gives CASTLTGANTEAFF.

There are many counts of this clone. The chain has TRBV28 and TRBJ1-2; TRBD1 agrees at 7 bases. In germline, CDR1 is MDHEN, CDR2 SYDVKM. The CDR3 runs to 14 residues. V gave up 8 bases and J gave up 6 bases; unmatched junction bases: 12. The CDR3 here is CASQTAQGVDGYTF. For the CDR3, the DNA is TGTGCCAGCCAGACCGCGCAGGGGGTAGATGGCTACACCTTC.

Of note for this clone: This sequence may be a read error, since a much larger clone differs from it by one base. V is TRBV20-1 and J is TRBJ1-2, with 7 bases identical to TRBD1. After removal of 0 bases from V and 6 bases from J, the junction contained 4 bases not matched to a gene. Per the germline V gene, CDR1 is DFQATT and CDR2 is SNEGSKA (reference sequence). The CDR3 runs 13 residues. In DNA form, the CDR3 reads TGCAGTGCTAGAGAAGCAGGGGGGAATGGCTACACCTTC. It is translated as CSAREAGGNGYTF.

At least ten counts were recorded for this clone. The V call is TRBV4-2, the J call TRBJ2-1, with 9 bases identical to TRBD2. The germline CDR1 and CDR2 sequences are LGHNA and YNFKEQ. V trimming: 4 bases; J trimming: 2 bases; junction bases outside the gene matches: 9. The CDR3 has 17 residues. The CDR3 region has the DNA TGTGCCAGCAGCCTACTCCCGACTAGCGGCCCCTACAATGAGCAGTTCTTC. Translating gives CASSLLPTSGPYNEQFF.

This clone has ten or more counts. This chain joins TRBV3-1 and TRBJ2-3; TRBD2 is a possible D gene (7 bases). Germline-derived CDR1 and CDR2 are LGHDT and YNNKEL (reference sequence). The length of the CDR3 is 18 residues. Trimming stripped 2 bases from V and 2 bases from J, with 20 bases between. CDR3 bases: TGTGCCAGCAGCCAACCTCTCGGTGGCGGGGGCCTCACAGATACGCAGTATTTT. Amino acids: CASSQPLGGGGLTDTQYF.

Many counts were recorded for this clone. The chain combines TRBV6-1 with TRBJ1-2; D may be TRBD1 (5 bases). Germline loops: CDR1 MNHNS, CDR2 SASEGT. This CDR3 has 14 residues. V lost 5 bases, J lost 10 bases, and 20 bases lay in between. The CDR3 sequence is CASSTSTDQGIYTF. CDR3 sequence (DNA): TGTGCCAGCAGTACCTCGACAGACCAGGGAATCTACACCTTC.

The chain has TRBV20-1 and TRBJ1-2, with TRBD1 as a possible D gene (6 bases). The germline V and J ends were trimmed by 5 bases and 5 bases, with 18 bases remaining between them. Germline values: CDR1 DFQATT, CDR2 SNEGSKA (reference sequence). The CDR3 is made up of 14 amino acids. The CDR3 loop reads CSAGGPQGRYGYTF. For the CDR3, the DNA is TGCAGTGCTGGGGGCCCCCAGGGGCGTTATGGCTACACCTTC.

This clone was counted many times. V gene TRBV5-1 combines with J gene TRBJ1-5; no firm D call. The ends were cut back, 2 bases at V and 5 bases at J, with 11 bases in the middle. This CDR3 is built from 14 residues. The V gene's germline CDR1 is SGHRS and CDR2 YFSETQ. The CDR3 DNA sequence: TGCGCCAGCAGCTTAGACCCCACTGATCAGCCCCAGCATTTT. As protein: CASSLDPTDQPQHF.

This clone was picked up many times. The V gene is TRBV15, the J gene TRBJ2-7; unclear D gene. The CDR3 extends over 13 amino acids. Looked up from germline, CDR1 is LNHNV and CDR2 is YYDKDF (reference sequence). V was cut by 9 bases and J by 3 bases, with 15 bases left in between. The CDR3 coding sequence is TGTGCCACGAGGTCAGGAGAAGGCTACGAGCAGTACTTC. This translates into CATRSGEGYEQYF.

This clone was recorded many times. The chain employs TRBV12-3 or TRBV12-4 and TRBJ1-1; D gene uncertain. V was cut by 2 bases and J by 5 bases, with 15 bases left in between. There are 15 residues in the CDR3. In nucleotides, the CDR3 is TGTGCCAGCAGTTTACGGGGTGAGACTGGGACTGAAGCTTTCTTT. Translating gives CASSLRGETGTEAFF.

At least ten counts were recorded for this clone. The V and J genes are TRBV27 and TRBJ2-7; 12 positions agree with TRBD2. With V trimmed by 5 bases and J by 4 bases, 12 bases remained unmatched. The CDR3 is 17 residues long. CDR1 is MNHEY, CDR2 SMNVEV, per germline (reference sequence). DNA of the CDR3: TGTGCCAGCAGTCGCGCCCTTGGACTAGCGGGGAGTTACGAGCAGTACTTC. Translation: CASSRALGLAGSYEQYF.

As to this clone: With a much larger clone just one base away, this may be a read error. This chain links TRBV20-1 with TRBJ2-7; D not resolved. V was trimmed by 4 bases and J by 3 bases, leaving 10 bases between them. CDR1 and CDR2 (germline): DFQATT, SNEGSKA (reference sequence). The CDR3 consists of 12 residues. Here the CDR3 reads CSAIGDNYEQYF. The CDR3 DNA is TGCAGTGCTATAGGTGACAACTACGAGCAGTACTTC.

This clone was observed many times. Germline is not matched at one junction end, which may reflect a read error. The J gene is TRBJ2-2, the V gene TRBV12-5; D is possibly TRBD2 (5 bases). The CDR3 runs 12 residues. CDR1 is LGHNT and CDR2 is FRNRAP in the germline V gene. CDR3 region: CASGHGIGELFF. Written as DNA, the CDR3 is TGTGCTAGTGGCCATGGGATCGGGGAACTGTTTTTT.

The rearrangement joins TRBV20-1 to TRBJ2-1, with 9 bases aligning to TRBD1. The V gene end was trimmed by 6 bases and the J gene end by 8 bases; junction bases not matched to a gene: 14. The V gene's germline CDR1 is DFQATT and CDR2 SNEGSKA (reference sequence). The CDR3 consists of 15 residues. This CDR3 is CSAPIRDRALDEQFF. Here the CDR3 DNA reads TGCAGTGCACCCATCCGGGACAGGGCTTTAGATGAGCAGTTCTTC.

The genes are TRBV30 and TRBJ2-7; D is uncertain. This CDR3 comprises 13 residues. Per germline, CDR1 GTSNPN and CDR2 SVGIG (reference sequence). Trimming took off 2 bases at V and 7 bases at J, with 15 bases between the two ends. CDR3 in amino acids: CAWSLGPAWEQYF. CDR3 nucleotides: TGTGCCTGGAGTTTAGGACCAGCGTGGGAGCAGTACTTC.

This clone was observed many times. The chain uses TRBV19 and TRBJ1-2; 7 bases agree with TRBD1. The V and J ends lost 4 bases and 14 bases, in that order; junction bases with no gene match: 10. Germline-derived CDR1 and CDR2 are LNHDA and SQIVND (reference sequence). The CDR3 is 12 amino acids. CDR3 nucleotide sequence: TGTGCCAGTAGTACCCAGGGGGGAATCGAGACCTTC. Amino acid sequence: CASSTQGGIETF.

With regard to this clone: A much larger clonotype is one base distant, so this may be a read error. This rearrangement joins TRBV11-1 to TRBJ1-1; D gene ambiguous. The germline V gene has CDR1 SGHAT and CDR2 FQDESV (reference sequence). The CDR3 extends over 17 amino acids. The V and J ends lost 1 base and 2 bases respectively, with 17 bases between them. CDR3 loop: CASSLVVTPMPNTEAFF. CDR3 coding DNA: TGTGCCAGCAGCTTAGTTGTGACGCCGATGCCCAACACTGAAGCTTTCTTT.

Many counts were recorded for this clone. The rearrangement joins TRBV28 to TRBJ1-3; D remains unclear. The CDR3 length is 12 residues. Germline CDR1 MDHEN, CDR2 SYDVKM. Between the trimmed V and J ends, which lost 3 bases and 4 bases, there was a span of 4 bases. CDR3 sequence reads: CASSLRGNTIYF. For the CDR3, the DNA is TGTGCCAGCAGTTTGCGAGGAAACACCATATATTTT.

This clone showed up just a few times. Being one base from a much bigger clone, this may be a read error. This chain connects TRBV6-5 to TRBJ2-5; D unclear. The CDR3 length is 15 residues. Germline V gives CDR1 MNHEY, CDR2 SVGAGI. V was shortened by 0 bases and J by 2 bases, with 10 bases between the two germline ends. CDR3 in amino acids: CASSYSFGLQETQYF. The DNA of the CDR3 is TGTGCCAGCAGTTACTCGTTCGGTTTACAAGAGACCCAGTACTTC.

In this sample, this clone turned up many times. V gene TRBV20-1 combines with J gene TRBJ2-7; D gene unclear. This CDR3 is 14 amino acids long. Germline CDR1 DFQATT, CDR2 SNEGSKA (reference sequence). The germline V and J ends were trimmed by 3 bases and 5 bases, with 17 bases remaining between them. CDR3 in DNA: TGCAGTGCTAGGTTAGGATCGCCGAACCACGAGCAGTACTTC. As protein: CSARLGSPNHEQYF.

This clone was recorded at least ten times. The chain couples TRBV6-1 to TRBJ1-2; the match to TRBD1 covers 12 bases. The V gene's germline CDR1 is MNHNS and CDR2 SASEGT. There are 15 residues in the CDR3. J gave up 6 bases and V 5 bases, and 7 bases lay outside the gene matches. The CDR3 loop is CASSFFRDRGHGYTF. CDR3 bases: TGTGCCAGCAGTTTCTTCCGGGACAGGGGGCATGGCTACACCTTC.

This clone was observed at least ten times. The rearrangement uses TRBV14 and TRBJ1-6, with 8 nucleotides matching TRBD1. With 1 base clipped from V and 7 bases from J, the junction kept 9 bases outside the gene matches. The CDR3 is 17 amino acids. The germline V gene has CDR1 SGHDN and CDR2 FVKESK. The CDR3 is CASSQAPRTGMNSPLHF. CDR3 coding DNA: TGTGCCAGCAGCCAAGCCCCCCGGACAGGGATGAATTCACCCCTCCACTTT.

This clone was observed many times. The chain employs TRBV9 and TRBJ2-1; D is undetermined. This CDR3 is built from 13 residues. V was trimmed by 4 bases and J by 4 bases, leaving 9 bases between them. The germline V gene encodes CDR1 SGDLS and CDR2 YYNGEE. Here the CDR3 DNA reads TGTGCCAGCAGCTTCGTCCCGTACAATGAGCAGTTCTTC. Translation gives CASSFVPYNEQFF.